A single sample is the source of the 27 T cell receptor beta chains below, sequenced in a study of blood T cell repertoires in COVID-19. Repertoires were generated with immunoSEQ multiplex PCR, while TCRdb's copy carries only in-frame clones and drops some. The table records 90,000 to 150,000 clones, around three quarters of them present only once. Sequenced: peripheral blood. These receptors were collected from a man between 65 and 85 years old with acute or convalescent COVID-19.

V usage is TRBV5-1 and J usage is TRBJ2-1; no reliable D call. The CDR3 runs to 12 residues. With 6 bases removed from V and 4 bases from J, the gap between germline ends came to 8 bases. From germline, CDR1 is SGHRS and CDR2 YFSETQ. For the CDR3, the DNA is TGCGCCAGCACTGAGGCTTACAATGAGCAGTTCTTC. Translation gives CASTEAYNEQFF.

This clone has more than one count but fewer than ten. CDR3 nucleotide sequence: TGTGCCAGCAGCTTAGGTAGCGGGGGCTACAATGAGCAGTTCTTC. This codes for CASSLGSGGYNEQFF. The rearrangement uses TRBV7-9 and TRBJ2-1; TRBD2 matches at 9 bases. The germline gives CDR1 SEHNR, CDR2 FQNEAQ (reference sequence). The CDR3 length is 15 residues. The junction had 1 base not matched to a gene; V was cut back by 1 base and J by 3 bases.

This clone was picked up a small number of times. The same CDR3 also results from other DNA sequences found in this sample. This chain links TRBV2 with TRBJ2-7, with 8 bases identical to TRBD2. J lost 4 bases, V lost 6 bases, and 8 bases had no gene match. The CDR3 length is 14 residues. Germline V CDR1 and CDR2: SNHLY, FYNNEI. CDR3 sequence: CASRFRLALYEQYF. The CDR3, as DNA: TGTGCCAGCAGGTTTAGACTAGCGTTATACGAGCAGTACTTC.

This clone occurred once. V is TRBV6-1 and J is TRBJ1-4; tentative D call: TRBD1 (5 bases). Per the germline V gene, CDR1 is MNHNS and CDR2 is SASEGT. This CDR3 spans 14 amino acids. V was trimmed by 6 bases and J by 0 bases, leaving 8 bases between them. For the CDR3, the DNA is TGTGCCAGCAGGGGACTAGCAACTAATGAAAAACTGTTTTTT. Its protein product is CASRGLATNEKLFF.

The genes are TRBV27 and TRBJ2-4; TRBD2 is a possible D gene (6 bases). Between the trimmed V and J ends, which lost 5 bases and 6 bases, there was a span of 17 bases. The germline V gene has CDR1 MNHEY and CDR2 SMNVEV (reference sequence). The CDR3 has 15 amino acids. CDR3 region: CASSPRRVSVNIQYF. The CDR3 DNA is TGTGCCAGCAGTCCAAGGAGGGTGTCTGTAAACATTCAGTACTTC.

The rearrangement links TRBV6-2 or TRBV6-3 to TRBJ2-3, with 8 bases identical to TRBD2. This CDR3 comprises 22 residues. The V segment lost 6 bases and the J segment 2 bases; nucleotides outside the gene matches: 28. CDR1 and CDR2 from the germline V gene are MNHEY and SVGEGT. CDR3 region: CASSQKKPWGSSSGGFTDTQYF. CDR3 nucleotides: TGTGCCAGCAGCCAAAAGAAACCGTGGGGTTCGTCGAGCGGGGGATTCACAGATACGCAGTATTTT.

This chain connects TRBV12-2 to TRBJ2-7; TRBD1 reflects the table's D call only, with no check against the DNA. TRBV12-2 is termed a pseudogene. This CDR3 spans 14 amino acids. In nucleotides, the CDR3 is TGTGCAAGTCGCTACCGGGACAGGGCCTACGAGCAGTACTTC. Its protein is CASRYRDRAYEQYF.

For this clone: A junction end diverges from the germline sequence, so it may reflect a read error. Different DNA sequences within this sample yield the same CDR3. V and J are TRBV6-6 and TRBJ1-6; weak D call: TRBD1 (6 bases). Germline V gene data show CDR1 as MNHNY and CDR2 as SVGAGI (reference sequence). This CDR3 comprises 15 residues. This chain's CDR3 is CASSYSQGENSPLHF. The CDR3 bases are TGTGCCAGCAGTTACTCACAGGGCGAGAATTCACCTCTCCACTTT.

The V and J genes are TRBV19 and TRBJ1-2; perhaps TRBD1 as D (6 bases). Germline-derived CDR1 and CDR2 are LNHDA and SQIVND (reference sequence). V lost 0 bases, J lost 7 bases, and 18 bases lay in between. This CDR3 has 16 amino acids. CDR3 sequence: CASSIDLPTGPGGYTF. DNA for the CDR3: TGTGCCAGTAGTATAGACCTGCCCACAGGGCCGGGTGGCTACACCTTC. The full variable domain, with the rest looked up from reference TRBV19 and TRBJ1-2, is DGGITQSPKYLFRKEGQNVTLSCEQNLNHDAMYWYRQDPGQGLRLIYYSQIVNDFQKGDIAEGYSVSREKKESFPLTVTSAQKNPTAFYLCASSIDLPTGPGGYTFGSGTRLTVV.

The CDR3 loop reads CASSISGFSGELFF. The DNA for the CDR3 is TGTGCCAGTAGTATCTCGGGGTTCTCCGGGGAGCTGTTTTTT. The chain uses TRBV19 and TRBJ2-2, with D possibly being TRBD2 (5 bases). Germline V lookup: CDR1 LNHDA, CDR2 SQIVND (reference sequence). CDR3 size: 14 residues. Trimming pared 3 bases from V and 6 bases from J, leaving 11 bases between.

This clone was observed a few times. The rearrangement links TRBV19 to TRBJ1-1; TRBD1 matches at 10 bases. There are 13 residues in the CDR3. J gave up 4 bases and V 5 bases, and 1 base lay outside the gene matches. Germline CDR1 and CDR2: LNHDA and SQIVND (reference sequence). This chain's CDR3 is CASSGTGATEAFF. As DNA, the CDR3 is TGTGCCAGTAGTGGGACAGGGGCCACTGAAGCTTTCTTT.

This chain uses TRBV27 with TRBJ2-7, with unresolved D. This CDR3 is 14 amino acids long. CDR1 is MNHEY and CDR2 is SMNVEV in the germline V gene (reference sequence). Between the trimmed V and J ends, which lost 5 bases and 4 bases, there was a span of 15 bases. CDR3 coding DNA: TGTGCCAGCAGTCCCCGTGAGGCCAGATACGAGCAGTACTTC. Its protein product is CASSPREARYEQYF.

V and J are TRBV6-5 and TRBJ1-2, with D possibly matching TRBD1 (5 bases). V lost 1 base and J 8 bases, leaving 11 bases between the germline ends. The CDR3 is 13 amino acids. The germline V gene encodes CDR1 MNHEY and CDR2 SVGAGI. CDR3 DNA sequence: TGTGCCAGCAGTTACTATCAGGGATACGGCTACACCTTC. Its translation is CASSYYQGYGYTF.

V gene TRBV3-1 (or the pseudogene TRBV3-2) combines with J gene TRBJ2-3, with 7 bases matching TRBD2. Losses at the gene ends were 6 bases for V and 6 bases for J; bases not matched to a gene: 3. From germline, CDR1 is LGHDT and CDR2 YNNKEL (reference sequence). This CDR3 has 12 residues. The CDR3 DNA is TGTGCCAGCAGTCAACTAGCGGATACGCAGTATTTT. Translating it yields CASSQLADTQYF.

The V call is TRBV11-2, the J call TRBJ2-3; 8 bases align to TRBD2. From germline, CDR1 is SGHAT and CDR2 FQNNGV. The V gene end was trimmed by 5 bases and the J gene end by 0 bases; junction bases not matched to a gene: 13. The CDR3 runs to 18 residues. The CDR3 sequence: CASSRRSSGYTSTDTQYF. CDR3 DNA: TGTGCCAGCAGCCGTCGGTCTAGCGGGTATACTAGCACAGATACGCAGTATTTT. The full variable domain, completed using reference TRBV11-2 and TRBJ2-3, is EAGVAQSPRYKIIEKRQSVAFWCNPISGHATLYWYQQILGQGPKLLIQFQNNGVVDDSQLPKDRFSAERLKGVDSTLKIQPAKLEDSAVYLCASSRRSSGYTSTDTQYFGPGTRLTVL.

This rearrangement joins TRBV5-4 to TRBJ1-2; 9 nucleotides agree with TRBD1. The CDR3 sequence is 17 residues long. V was clipped by 4 bases and J by 6 bases; unmatched bases: 16. In germline, CDR1 is SGHNT, CDR2 YYREEE (reference sequence). CDR3 amino acids: CASSPRNPGQGSNGYTF. CDR3 in DNA: TGTGCCAGCAGCCCCCGGAATCCGGGACAGGGATCAAATGGCTACACCTTC.

This clone has only one observation. The chain employs TRBV6-5 and TRBJ1-1; 8 bases are shared with TRBD1. This CDR3 is 15 amino acids long. Germline assignment: CDR1 MNHEY and CDR2 SVGAGI. The V and J ends lost 3 bases and 8 bases, in that order; junction bases with no gene match: 11. The CDR3 region is CASSYGQGLAGEAFF. The CDR3 nucleotides read TGTGCCAGCAGTTATGGACAGGGTCTGGCTGGGGAAGCTTTCTTT.

This sequence joins TRBV7-9 and TRBJ2-5; a possible D gene is TRBD2 (7 bases). The CDR3 is made up of 13 amino acids. Germline V gene sequence: CDR1 SEHNR, CDR2 FQNEAQ (reference sequence). V shed 7 bases and J shed 5 bases, with 14 bases lying between them. CDR3 sequence (DNA): TGTGCCAGCAAACCGGGGGGCCGGGAGACCCAGTACTTC. Its protein product is CASKPGGRETQYF. The full variable domain, with the rest looked up from reference TRBV7-9 and TRBJ2-5, is DTGVSQNPRHKITKRGQNVTFRCDPISEHNRLYWYRQTLGQGPEFLTYFQNEAQLEKSRLLSDRFSAERPKGSFSTLEIQRTEQGDSAMYLCASKPGGRETQYFGPGTRLLVL.

The gene calls are TRBV18 and TRBJ1-5, with 7 bases that match TRBD1. The CDR3 totals 15 residues. V lost 6 bases and J lost 4; bases outside the gene matches: 9. Germline CDR1 and CDR2: KGHSH and LQKENI. The CDR3 nucleotides are TGTGCCAGCTCGAGCACAGGGGTCGGGAATCAGCCCCAGCATTTT. This encodes CASSSTGVGNQPQHF.

V gene TRBV7-9 combines with J gene TRBJ1-4; 8 bases match TRBD1. V shed 5 bases and J 6 bases; nucleotides not matched to a gene: 5. The CDR3 has 14 residues. Germline V gives CDR1 SEHNR, CDR2 FQNEAQ (reference sequence). This CDR3 reads CASSLGTGDEKLFF. The CDR3 nucleotides read TGTGCCAGCAGCCTCGGGACAGGAGATGAAAAACTGTTTTTT.

The rearrangement joins TRBV6-5 to TRBJ1-2; D is possibly TRBD1 (6 bases). The CDR3 loop spans 15 amino acids. CDR1 and CDR2 from the germline V gene are MNHEY and SVGAGI. Trimming removed 0 bases at V and 2 bases at J, with 10 bases between. This chain's CDR3 is CASSYSRGGNYGYTF. As DNA, the CDR3 is TGTGCCAGCAGTTACTCGCGAGGGGGAAACTATGGCTACACCTTC.

This clone was picked up many times. The V gene is TRBV7-9, the J gene TRBJ1-3, with D possibly being TRBD1 (5 bases). This CDR3 has 15 residues. V was cut by 1 base and J by 7 bases, with 14 bases left in between. Germline assignment: CDR1 SEHNR and CDR2 FQNEAQ (reference sequence). The CDR3 sequence: CASSLESGRKNTIYF. CDR3 bases: TGTGCCAGCAGCTTAGAATCAGGGAGGAAGAACACCATATATTTT. Based on the CDR3 plus reference TRBV7-9 and TRBJ1-3, the full variable domain is DTGVSQNPRHKITKRGQNVTFRCDPISEHNRLYWYRQTLGQGPEFLTYFQNEAQLEKSRLLSDRFSAERPKGSFSTLEIQRTEQGDSAMYLCASSLESGRKNTIYFGEGSWLTVV.

This clone was observed a handful of times. CDR3 region: CASSPGGYSNQPQHF. As DNA, the CDR3 is TGTGCCAGCAGTCCAGGGGGCTATAGCAATCAGCCCCAGCATTTT. The chain joins TRBV6-5 to TRBJ1-5, with 8 bases lining up with TRBD1. Looked up from germline, CDR1 is MNHEY and CDR2 is SVGAGI. This CDR3 has 15 amino acids. V lost 5 bases, J lost 0 bases, and 3 bases stayed unmatched.

The genes are TRBV11-1 and TRBJ2-3; TRBD1 matches 10 bases. In germline, CDR1 is SGHAT, CDR2 FQDESV (reference sequence). The length of the CDR3 is 15 residues. Trimming cost V 5 bases and J 0 bases; bases outside gene matches: 2. CDR3 in amino acids: CASSPGQGSTDTQYF. CDR3 bases: TGTGCCAGCAGCCCGGGACAGGGGAGCACAGATACGCAGTATTTT.

The V and J genes are TRBV7-8 and TRBJ2-5, with TRBD1 matching 11 bases. Trimming took 3 bases from V and 5 from J; bases not matched to a gene: 8. Germline CDR1 SGHVS, CDR2 FQNEAQ. This CDR3 region has 16 residues. Here the CDR3 DNA reads TGTGCCAGCAGCTTTCCTGGACAGGGGGCAAGGGAGACCCAGTACTTC. Amino acid sequence: CASSFPGQGARETQYF.

V and J are TRBV6-2 or TRBV6-3 and TRBJ2-7, with 11 positions matching TRBD1. The CDR3 spans 14 residues. Germline CDR1 reads MNHEY; CDR2 reads SVGEGT. With V trimmed by 5 bases and J by 7 bases, 7 bases remained unmatched. CDR3 sequence reads: CASSTGQGAGEQYF. CDR3 nucleotides: TGTGCCAGCAGTACCGGACAGGGGGCTGGAGAGCAGTACTTC.

The CDR3 sequence is CASSLGQGLSDTEAFF. CDR3 in DNA: TGCGCCAGCAGCTTGGGGCAGGGTTTGTCGGACACTGAAGCTTTCTTT. The V gene is TRBV5-1, the J gene TRBJ1-1; possibly TRBD1 for D (5 bases). V was pared by 0 bases and J by 3 bases, with 15 bases between. This CDR3 contains 16 residues. The germline V gene has CDR1 SGHRS and CDR2 YFSETQ.